This T cell receptor beta chain emerged from a study of technical replicates of blood from a few donors. This clone has only a few counts. Sequencing used immunoSEQ multiplex PCR; TCRdb keeps in-frame clones, though not all of them. The table has 11,000 to 15,000 clones, 75% to 90% seen once. Trimming took 5 bases from V and 3 from J, leaving 14 bases between them. The CDR3 length is 14 residues. Germline V gene sequence: CDR1 SGHTA, CDR2 FQGNSA. Material: PBMCs. The receptor comes from a human donor in good health. The chain joins TRBV7-2 to TRBJ2-7, with TRBD1 as a possible D gene (5 bases). CDR3 DNA sequence: TGTGCCAGCAGCGCAGACAGACTTAACTACGAGCAGTACTTC. It is translated as CASSADRLNYEQYF.